Included here is one TCR beta chain sequence, with context. The sample originates from a study of T cell changes during pregnancy in multiple sclerosis. The assay was immunoSEQ multiplex PCR, and TCRdb's table has in-frame clones only and misses some. The table records about 100,000 clones, 94% of them present only once. This CDR3 region has 16 residues. The germline CDR1 and CDR2 sequences are LNHDA and SQIVND (reference sequence). Trimming removed 5 bases from V and 0 bases from J; junction bases left unmatched: 7. The chain carries TRBV19 and TRBJ2-1, with TRBD2 matching over 7 bases. The receptor comes from a female donor with multiple sclerosis, enrolled in a pregnancy study. The source material was peripheral blood, sampled before pregnancy. CDR3 in DNA: TGTGCCAGTAGTCAAATGCGCGGGAGCTCCTACAATGAGCAGTTCTTC. This sequence encodes CASSQMRGSSYNEQFF. Full variable domain (rest looked up from reference TRBV19 and TRBJ2-1): DGGITQSPKYLFRKEGQNVTLSCEQNLNHDAMYWYRQDPGQGLRLIYYSQIVNDFQKGDIAEGYSVSREKKESFPLTVTSAQKNPTAFYLCASSQMRGSSYNEQFFGPGTRLTVL.